This T cell receptor beta chain was recorded in a study of neurological immune-mediated disorders. The sample's time point: technical triplicate 2. At least ten counts were recorded for this clonotype. Germline V gene data show CDR1 as DFQATT and CDR2 as SNEGSKA (reference sequence). Trimming stripped 3 bases from V and 5 bases from J, with 5 bases between. The CDR3 loop spans 10 amino acids. The method for making cDNA was 5'RACE, and it used 10-nucleotide random UMIs. Via MiXCR, TCRdb re-called the 5' RACE reads, giving one row per CDR3 protein. The data hold roughly 30,000 distinct CDR3 sequences, with about an eighth observed a single time.

This clonotype was sampled from a female donor with HTLV-1-associated myelopathy (HAM/TSP). The V gene is TRBV20-1, the J gene TRBJ2-7; D might be TRBD2 (5 bases). Sequencing was carried out using CD4+ T cells from blood. The CDR3 here is CSARRDEQYF. CDR3 bases: TGCAGTGCTAGGAGGGACGAGCAGTACTTC.